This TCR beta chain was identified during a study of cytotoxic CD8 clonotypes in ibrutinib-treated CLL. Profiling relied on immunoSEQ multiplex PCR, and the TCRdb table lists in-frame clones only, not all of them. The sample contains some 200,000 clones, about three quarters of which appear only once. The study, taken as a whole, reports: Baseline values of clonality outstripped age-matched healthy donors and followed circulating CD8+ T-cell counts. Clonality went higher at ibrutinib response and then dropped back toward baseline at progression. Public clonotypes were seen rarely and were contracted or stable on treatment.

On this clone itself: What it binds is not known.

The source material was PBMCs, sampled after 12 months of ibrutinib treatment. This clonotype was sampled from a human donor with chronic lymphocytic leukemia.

The DNA of the CDR3 is TGTGCCAGCTCACCGCCCGGGGGTGAAGGAGAGACCCAGTACTTC. Translating it yields CASSPPGGEGETQYF. This rearrangement joins TRBV18 to TRBJ2-5, with D possibly TRBD2 on 6 matching bases. Trimming stripped 3 bases from V and 4 bases from J, with 15 bases between. Germline V gives CDR1 KGHSH, CDR2 LQKENI. The CDR3 contains 15 residues. The entire variable domain, with the rest obtained from reference TRBV18 and TRBJ2-5, is as follows: NAGVMQNPRHLVRRRGQEARLRCSPMKGHSHVYWYRQLPEEGLKFMVYLQKENIIDESGMPKERFSAEFPKEGPSILRIQQVVRGDSAAYFCASSPPGGEGETQYFGPGTRLLVL.